The present T cell receptor (beta chain) was sequenced within a study of Graves' ophthalmopathy and Graves' hyperthyroidism. Study-level points and caveats: Most thyroid-expanded clonotypes exceeding 0.001 frequency were also found in blood.

Amplification of the TCR beta CDR3 regions used RNA transcripts (as template). HTBI primers were employed in first-round RT-PCR, then a second-round multiplex PCR followed. TCRdb reprocessed the multiplex PCR reads with MiXCR, giving one entry per CDR3 protein. The table lists some 400,000 distinct CDR3 sequences, about 18% of them singletons. Clinicians diagnosed using symptoms, serum thyroxine, TRAb, thyroid ultrasound and orbital computed tomography. Germline V lookup: CDR1 SGHTA, CDR2 FQGNSA. V was pared by 3 bases and J by 5 bases, with 6 bases of the junction left unmatched. The CDR3 sequence is 14 residues long. About this clonotype: Its antigen is undetermined.

This receptor was identified in a woman under 30 with Graves' ophthalmopathy. What was sequenced was peripheral blood. The rearrangement uses TRBV7-2 and TRBJ2-7; 8 nucleotides match TRBD1. The CDR3 loop reads CASSFGQGVDEQYF. In nucleotides, the CDR3 is TGTGCCAGCAGCTTCGGACAGGGTGTGGACGAGCAGTACTTC.